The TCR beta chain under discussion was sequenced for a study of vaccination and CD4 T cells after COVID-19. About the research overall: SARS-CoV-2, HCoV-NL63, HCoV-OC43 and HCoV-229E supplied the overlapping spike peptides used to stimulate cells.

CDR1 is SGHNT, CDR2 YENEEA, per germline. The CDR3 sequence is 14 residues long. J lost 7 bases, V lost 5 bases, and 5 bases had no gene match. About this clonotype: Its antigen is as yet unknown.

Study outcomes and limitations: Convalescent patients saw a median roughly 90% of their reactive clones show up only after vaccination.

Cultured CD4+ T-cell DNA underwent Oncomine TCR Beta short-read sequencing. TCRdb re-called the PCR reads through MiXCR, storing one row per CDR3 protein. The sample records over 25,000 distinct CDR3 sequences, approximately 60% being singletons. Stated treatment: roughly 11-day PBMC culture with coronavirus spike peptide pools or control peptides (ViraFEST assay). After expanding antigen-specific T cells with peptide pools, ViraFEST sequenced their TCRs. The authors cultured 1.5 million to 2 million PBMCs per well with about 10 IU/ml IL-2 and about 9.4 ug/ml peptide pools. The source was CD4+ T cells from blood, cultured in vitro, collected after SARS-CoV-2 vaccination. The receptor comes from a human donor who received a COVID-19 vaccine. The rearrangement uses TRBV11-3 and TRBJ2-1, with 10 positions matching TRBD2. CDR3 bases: TGTGCCAGCAGCGCCCAGACTAGCGGGAATGAGCAGTTCTTC. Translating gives CASSAQTSGNEQFF.